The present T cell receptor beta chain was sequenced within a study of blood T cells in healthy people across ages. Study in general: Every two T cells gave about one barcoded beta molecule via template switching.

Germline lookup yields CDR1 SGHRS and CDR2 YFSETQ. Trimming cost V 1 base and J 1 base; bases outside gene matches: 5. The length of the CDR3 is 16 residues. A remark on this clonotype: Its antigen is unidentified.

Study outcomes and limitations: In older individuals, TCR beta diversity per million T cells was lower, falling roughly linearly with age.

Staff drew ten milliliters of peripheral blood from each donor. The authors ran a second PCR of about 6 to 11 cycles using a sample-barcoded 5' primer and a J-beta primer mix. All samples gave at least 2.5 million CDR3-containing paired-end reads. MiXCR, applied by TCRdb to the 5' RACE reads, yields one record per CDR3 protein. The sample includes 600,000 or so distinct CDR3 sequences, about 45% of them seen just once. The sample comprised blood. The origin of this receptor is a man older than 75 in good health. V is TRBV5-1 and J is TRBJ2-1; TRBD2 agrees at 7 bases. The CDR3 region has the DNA TGCGCCAGCAGCTTGCCGGGACTATCATCCTACAATGAGCAGTTCTTC. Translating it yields CASSLPGLSSYNEQFF. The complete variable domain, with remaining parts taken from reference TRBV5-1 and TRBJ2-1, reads KAGVTQTPRYLIKTRGQQVTLSCSPISGHRSVSWYQQTPGQGLQFLFEYFSETQRNKGNFPGRFSGRQFSNSRSEMNVSTLELGDSALYLCASSLPGLSSYNEQFFGPGTRLTVL.